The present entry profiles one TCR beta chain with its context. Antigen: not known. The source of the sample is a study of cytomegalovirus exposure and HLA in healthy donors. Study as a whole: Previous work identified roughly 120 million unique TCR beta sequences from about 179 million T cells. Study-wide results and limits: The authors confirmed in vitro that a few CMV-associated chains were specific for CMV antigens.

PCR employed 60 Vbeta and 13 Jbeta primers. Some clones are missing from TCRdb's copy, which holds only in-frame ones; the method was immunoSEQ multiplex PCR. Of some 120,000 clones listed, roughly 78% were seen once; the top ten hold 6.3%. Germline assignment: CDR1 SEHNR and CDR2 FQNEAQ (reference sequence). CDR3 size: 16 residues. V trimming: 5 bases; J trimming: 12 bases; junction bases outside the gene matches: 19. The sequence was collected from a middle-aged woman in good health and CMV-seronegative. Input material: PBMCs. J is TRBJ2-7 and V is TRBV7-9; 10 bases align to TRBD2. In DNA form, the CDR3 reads TGTGCCAGCAGCCCTGGGACTAGCGCGGGATCGCCTCTCGGGTACTTC. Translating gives CASSPGTSAGSPLGYF.